This record looks at one T cell receptor (beta chain) sequence and its context. Germline CDR1 MDHEN, CDR2 SYDVKM. The CDR3 runs to 17 residues. Germline trimming cut 5 bases from V and 7 bases from J; bases unmatched to any gene: 19. This entry belongs to a study of technical replicates of blood from several donors. Generated by immunoSEQ multiplex PCR, the TCRdb table keeps only in-frame clones and is missing some. This sample has about 84,000 clones; almost 98% occur once, and the top ten carry 0.15% to 0.2%. Source material: T cells isolated from PBMCs. The chain combines TRBV28 with TRBJ2-5, with 7 bases identical to TRBD1. The TCR originated in a human donor in good health. CDR3 sequence: CASSAPPGQSLRWTQYF. CDR3 bases: TGTGCCAGCAGTGCTCCACCGGGACAGAGTTTAAGATGGACCCAGTACTTC.